This passage covers 25 T cell receptor beta chains from one sample sequenced in a study of T cell responses to AZD1222 COVID-19 vaccine. Profiling relied on immunoSEQ multiplex PCR, and the TCRdb table lists in-frame clones only, not all of them. Seen here are approximately 80,000 clones, more than 75% observed once, and the top ten hold approximately 22%. The source material was peripheral blood, sampled on day 0 of AZD1222 vaccination. The receptor source for this set is an adult in good health.

V is TRBV10-2 and J is TRBJ1-1; no reliable D call. The CDR3 has 13 amino acids. Trimming took off 6 bases at V and 1 base at J, with 9 bases between the two ends. From germline, CDR1 is WSHSY and CDR2 SAAADI. CDR3 DNA: TGCGCCAGCAGCCCCGGGAGGAACACTGAAGCTTTCTTT. Protein sequence: CASSPGRNTEAFF.

This rearrangement joins TRBV18 to TRBJ1-1; 10 bases line up with TRBD1. CDR1 and CDR2 from the germline V gene are KGHSH and LQKENI. The V gene end was trimmed by 5 bases and the J gene end by 5 bases; junction bases not matched to a gene: 8. This CDR3 spans 15 amino acids. The chain's CDR3 is CASSTAGTGVTEAFF. The CDR3 region has the DNA TGTGCCAGCTCAACAGCCGGGACAGGGGTAACTGAAGCTTTCTTT.

The chain links TRBV4-1 to TRBJ2-5, with 12 bases identical to TRBD2. This CDR3 has 18 residues. After removal of 4 bases from V and 5 bases from J, the junction contained 14 bases not matched to a gene. Germline CDR1 reads MGHRA; CDR2 reads YSYEKL. The CDR3 DNA reads as TGCGCCAGCAGCCCGGCGGGCCTAGCGGGGGGGCCAACGGAGACCCAGTACTTC. Protein sequence: CASSPAGLAGGPTETQYF.

The V gene is TRBV5-8, the J gene TRBJ2-3; perhaps TRBD2 as D (6 bases). V lost 0 bases to trimming and J lost 2 bases, with 7 bases between them. The CDR3 spans 14 residues. CDR1 is SGHTS, CDR2 YDEGEE, per germline. CDR3 bases: TGTGCCAGCAGCTTGGGCGGGGCCACAGATACGCAGTATTTT. Its translation is CASSLGGATDTQYF.

The J gene is TRBJ1-2, the V gene TRBV2; 10 bases fit TRBD1. Germline values: CDR1 SNHLY, CDR2 FYNNEI. The CDR3 extends over 15 amino acids. J gave up 7 bases and V 3 bases, and 8 bases lay outside the gene matches. The CDR3 DNA sequence: TGTGCCAGCAGTGATTGGGGACAGGGGTTCGGTGGCTACACCTTC. This codes for CASSDWGQGFGGYTF.

The rearrangement uses TRBV6-1 and TRBJ1-6; D not certain. The germline V and J ends were trimmed by 3 bases and 7 bases, with 10 bases remaining between them. Germline assignment: CDR1 MNHNS and CDR2 SASEGT. The CDR3 contains 14 residues. In nucleotides, the CDR3 is TGTGCCAGCAGTGAGGGTCGGACGAATTCACCCCTCCACTTT. Protein: CASSEGRTNSPLHF.

DNA of the CDR3: TGTGCCAGTAGCCCCGGGAGGGCTGGAAACACCATATATTTT. Protein sequence: CASSPGRAGNTIYF. The chain has TRBV19 and TRBJ1-3; D call uncertain. Germline V gene lookup returns CDR1 LNHDA and CDR2 SQIVND (reference sequence). The CDR3 spans 14 residues. Trimming cost V 6 bases and J 2 bases, with 11 bases left between them.

The rearrangement joins TRBV7-6 to TRBJ2-6; 8 nucleotides line up with TRBD2. The CDR3 covers 16 residues. Germline loops: CDR1 SGHVS, CDR2 FNYEAQ. V shed 1 base and J 2 bases; nucleotides not matched to a gene: 1. The CDR3 protein is CASSLGAGAGANVLTF. CDR3 DNA sequence: TGTGCCAGCAGCTTAGGAGCGGGGGCTGGGGCCAACGTCCTGACTTTC.

The J gene is TRBJ2-3, the V gene TRBV28; D call uncertain. The CDR3 covers 11 residues. V shed 5 bases and J shed 6 bases, with 6 bases lying between them. Germline CDR1 and CDR2: MDHEN and SYDVKM. The CDR3 region is CASSPRDTQYF. CDR3 DNA: TGTGCCAGCAGTCCACGGGATACGCAGTATTTT.

This chain connects TRBV3-1 (or the pseudogene TRBV3-2) to TRBJ1-3; no clear D gene. From germline, CDR1 is LGHDT and CDR2 YNNKEL (reference sequence). The CDR3 spans 17 residues. V lost 4 bases and J 0 bases, leaving 16 bases between the germline ends. CDR3 loop: CASSLDGRVLSGNTIYF. The CDR3 nucleotides read TGTGCCAGCAGCCTGGACGGTAGGGTCCTCTCTGGAAACACCATATATTTT.

The chain carries TRBV9 and TRBJ2-7, with D possibly TRBD2 on 8 matching bases. This CDR3 contains 13 residues. V was shortened by 3 bases and J by 6 bases, with 13 bases between the two germline ends. Germline V gene sequence: CDR1 SGDLS, CDR2 YYNGEE. CDR3 sequence: CASSGGRTGEQYF. The CDR3 DNA is TGTGCCAGCAGCGGCGGGAGGACAGGCGAGCAGTACTTC.

This rearrangement joins TRBV5-1 to TRBJ2-1, with 9 bases matching TRBD1. J gave up 5 bases and V 3 bases, and 3 bases lay outside the gene matches. CDR1 and CDR2 from the germline V gene are SGHRS and YFSETQ. CDR3 length: 14 amino acids. CDR3 amino acids: CASSSGQGHNEQFF. CDR3 DNA sequence: TGCGCCAGCAGCTCGGGACAGGGACACAATGAGCAGTTCTTC.

The chain recombines TRBV18 with TRBJ1-5; TRBD1 matches 9 bases. With 3 bases clipped from V and 7 bases from J, the junction kept 10 bases outside the gene matches. Germline CDR1 KGHSH, CDR2 LQKENI. This CDR3 comprises 16 residues. In DNA form, the CDR3 reads TGTGCCAGCTCACCGAGGGAAACAGGGGGCGAACAGCCCCAGCATTTT. Encoded protein: CASSPRETGGEQPQHF.

The chain couples TRBV6-1 to TRBJ1-2; D uncertain. V lost 1 base and J lost 8, with 11 bases in between. This CDR3 spans 13 amino acids. From germline, CDR1 is MNHNS and CDR2 SASEGT. CDR3 nucleotide sequence: TGTGCCAGCAGTGAAGGGGCAGGTCACGGCTACACCTTC. Its protein product is CASSEGAGHGYTF.

A few counts support this clone. The genes are TRBV5-6 and TRBJ2-1; 7 bases map to TRBD1. Germline V gene lookup returns CDR1 SGHDT and CDR2 YYEEEE. This CDR3 has 15 residues. J lost 4 bases, V lost 0 bases, and 4 bases had no gene match. In nucleotides, the CDR3 is TGTGCCAGCAGCTTGGAGTCAGGGGGTTACAATGAGCAGTTCTTC. It specifies CASSLESGGYNEQFF.

The genes are TRBV19 and TRBJ2-3; possibly TRBD1 for D (7 bases). The CDR3 sequence is 16 residues long. V gave up 5 bases and J gave up 2 bases, with 17 bases separating them. Germline V CDR1 and CDR2: LNHDA, SQIVND (reference sequence). DNA of the CDR3: TGTGCCAGTAGTGGAGGGGGCATGGGGTTCACAGATACGCAGTATTTT. Its translation: CASSGGGMGFTDTQYF.

V gene TRBV2 combines with J gene TRBJ2-6; D is possibly TRBD1 or TRBD2 (5 bases each). This CDR3 has 15 amino acids. Germline CDR1 SNHLY, CDR2 FYNNEI. V dropped 4 bases and J dropped 0 bases, with 7 bases sitting between them. The CDR3 sequence is CASSVGDSGANVLTF. The CDR3 bases are TGTGCCAGCAGTGTGGGGGACTCTGGGGCCAACGTCCTGACTTTC.

The CDR3 region is CASGGTANTEAFF. The CDR3 bases are TGTGCCAGCGGAGGGACAGCGAACACTGAAGCTTTCTTT. The J gene is TRBJ1-1, the V gene TRBV6-5, with TRBD1 identical over 7 bases. The CDR3 extends over 13 amino acids. Germline CDR1 MNHEY, CDR2 SVGAGI. J gave up 1 base and V 8 bases, and 4 bases lay outside the gene matches.

The rearrangement joins TRBV3-1 (or the pseudogene TRBV3-2) to TRBJ2-3; D is perhaps TRBD2 (5 bases). Trimming stripped 1 base from V and 0 bases from J, with 11 bases between. The CDR3 contains 16 residues. Germline CDR1 reads LGHDT; CDR2 reads YNNKEL (reference sequence). This chain's CDR3 is CASSQADGMSTDTQYF. The CDR3 nucleotides read TGTGCCAGCAGCCAAGCCGACGGGATGAGCACAGATACGCAGTATTTT.

This chain connects TRBV18 to TRBJ1-1; 10 bases agree with TRBD1. Germline V gene sequence: CDR1 KGHSH, CDR2 LQKENI. V shed 3 bases, J shed 1 base, and the junction held 5 bases outside the gene matches. The CDR3 is made up of 16 amino acids. Here the CDR3 reads CASSPYDRGRNTEAFF. CDR3 coding DNA: TGTGCCAGCTCACCTTATGACAGGGGGCGGAACACTGAAGCTTTCTTT.

V and J are TRBV30 and TRBJ1-5; D may be TRBD1 (6 bases). V shed 1 base and J shed 2 bases, with 18 bases lying between them. The germline gives CDR1 GTSNPN, CDR2 SVGIG (reference sequence). The CDR3 has 17 residues. This CDR3 is CAWSARGGARGNQPQHF. CDR3 DNA sequence: TGTGCCTGGAGTGCCCGCGGGGGGGCCAGGGGCAATCAGCCCCAGCATTTT.

The J gene is TRBJ1-6, the V gene TRBV7-2; 7 bases agree with TRBD1. The CDR3 sequence is 15 residues long. J was trimmed by 7 bases and V by 3 bases; bases with no gene match: 6. Germline CDR1 and CDR2: SGHTA and FQGNSA. The DNA for the CDR3 is TGTGCCAGCAGCTTGACGGGGACAGCAAATTCACCCCTCCACTTT. Translation: CASSLTGTANSPLHF.

This clone was detected a few times. Other DNA sequences of this sample code for an identical CDR3. The chain is built from TRBV11-2 and TRBJ2-7, with D unclear. Deletions cut 1 base from V and 0 bases from J, with 7 bases between. CDR3 length equals 14 residues. Germline V gene data show CDR1 as SGHAT and CDR2 as FQNNGV. CDR3 bases: TGTGCCAGCAGCTTAGGTTTCAGCTCCTACGAGCAGTACTTC. Amino acids: CASSLGFSSYEQYF.

The V gene is TRBV11-2, the J gene TRBJ2-2, with TRBD2 as a possible D gene (6 bases). CDR3 length equals 15 residues. Germline assignment: CDR1 SGHAT and CDR2 FQNNGV. V was pared by 3 bases and J by 6 bases, with 14 bases between. CDR3 sequence (DNA): TGTGCCAGCAGCTTCTTGAAGGGAGGTCCCGGGGAGCTGTTTTTT. The encoded protein is CASSFLKGGPGELFF.

This clone was found a few times. This chain connects TRBV28 to TRBJ2-6; perhaps TRBD1 as D (5 bases). The V end lost 2 bases, the J end lost 5 bases, and 7 bases lay between the germline ends. The CDR3 totals 14 residues. Germline CDR1 is MDHEN and CDR2 is SYDVKM. CDR3 coding DNA: TGTGCCAGCAGTTTACTGGGGCGGGCCAACGTCCTGACTTTC. This sequence encodes CASSLLGRANVLTF.